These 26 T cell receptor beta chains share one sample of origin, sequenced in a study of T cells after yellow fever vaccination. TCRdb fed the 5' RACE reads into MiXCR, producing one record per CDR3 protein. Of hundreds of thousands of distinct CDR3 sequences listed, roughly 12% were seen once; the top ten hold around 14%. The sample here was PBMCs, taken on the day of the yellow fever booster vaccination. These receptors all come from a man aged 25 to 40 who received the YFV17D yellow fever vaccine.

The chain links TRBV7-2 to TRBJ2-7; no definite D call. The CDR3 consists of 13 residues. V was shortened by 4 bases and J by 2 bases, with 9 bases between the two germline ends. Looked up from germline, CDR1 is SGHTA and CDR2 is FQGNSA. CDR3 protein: CASSSLPAYEQYF. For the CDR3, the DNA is TGTGCCAGCAGCTCCCTTCCTGCCTACGAGCAGTACTTC. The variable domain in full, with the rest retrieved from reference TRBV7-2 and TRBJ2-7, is GAGVSQSPSNKVTEKGKDVELRCDPISGHTALYWYRQSLGQGLEFLIYFQGNSAPDKSGLPSDRFSAERTGGSVSTLTIQRTQQEDSAVYLCASSSLPAYEQYFGPGTRLTVT.

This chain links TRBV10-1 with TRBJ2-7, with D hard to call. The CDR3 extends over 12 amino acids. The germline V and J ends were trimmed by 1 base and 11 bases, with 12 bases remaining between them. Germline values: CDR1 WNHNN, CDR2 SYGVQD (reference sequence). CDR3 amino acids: CASSEYGGQEYF. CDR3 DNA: TGCGCCAGCAGTGAGTATGGCGGCCAAGAGTACTTC.

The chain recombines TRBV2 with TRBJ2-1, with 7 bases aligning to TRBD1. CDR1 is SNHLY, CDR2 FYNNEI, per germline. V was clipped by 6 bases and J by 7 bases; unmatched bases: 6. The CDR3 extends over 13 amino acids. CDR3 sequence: CASRPTGLNEQFF. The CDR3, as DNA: TGTGCCAGCAGACCGACAGGGTTAAATGAGCAGTTCTTC.

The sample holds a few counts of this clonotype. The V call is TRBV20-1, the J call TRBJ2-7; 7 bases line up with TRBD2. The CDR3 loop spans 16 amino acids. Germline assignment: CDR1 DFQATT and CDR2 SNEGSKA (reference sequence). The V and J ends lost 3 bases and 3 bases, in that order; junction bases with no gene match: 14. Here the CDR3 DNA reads TGCAGTGCTAGGTCCCGGGGGTGGGAGGGTAGCTACGAGCAGTACTTC. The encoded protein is CSARSRGWEGSYEQYF.

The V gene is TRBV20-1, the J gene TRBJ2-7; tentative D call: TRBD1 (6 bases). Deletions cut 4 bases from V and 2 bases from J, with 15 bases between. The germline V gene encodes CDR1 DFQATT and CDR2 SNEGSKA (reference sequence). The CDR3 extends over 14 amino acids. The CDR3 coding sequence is TGCAGTGCTACGCCGGGACAAAAACCCTACGAGCAGTACTTC. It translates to CSATPGQKPYEQYF.

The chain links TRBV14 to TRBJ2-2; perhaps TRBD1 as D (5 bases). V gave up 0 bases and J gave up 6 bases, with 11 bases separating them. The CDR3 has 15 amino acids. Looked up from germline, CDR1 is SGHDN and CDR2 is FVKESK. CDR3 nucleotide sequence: TGTGCCAGCAGCCAAGACAGGGCCCCTGCCGGGGAGCTGTTTTTT. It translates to CASSQDRAPAGELFF.

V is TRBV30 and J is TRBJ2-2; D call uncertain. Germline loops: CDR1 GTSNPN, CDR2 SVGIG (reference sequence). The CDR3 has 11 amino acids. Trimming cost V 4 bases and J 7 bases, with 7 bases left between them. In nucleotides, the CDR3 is TGTGCCTGGACCGTGGGCGGGGAGCTGTTTTTT. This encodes CAWTVGGELFF.

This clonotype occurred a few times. Written as DNA, the CDR3 is TGTGCCAGCCGATGGACAGAGAGCACAGATACGCAGTATTTT. Its translation: CASRWTESTDTQYF. V is TRBV5-4 and J is TRBJ2-3; maybe TRBD1 (6 bases). Trimming left V 7 bases short and J 0 bases short, with 12 bases between. The CDR3 is 14 amino acids. The germline CDR1 and CDR2 sequences are SGHNT and YYREEE (reference sequence).

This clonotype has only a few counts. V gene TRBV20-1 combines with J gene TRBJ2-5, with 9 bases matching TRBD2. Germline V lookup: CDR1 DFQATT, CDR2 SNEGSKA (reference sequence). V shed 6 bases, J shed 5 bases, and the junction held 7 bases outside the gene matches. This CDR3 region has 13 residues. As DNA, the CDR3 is TGCAGTGCAGTGGGGACTAGCCTCGAGACCCAGTACTTC. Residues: CSAVGTSLETQYF.

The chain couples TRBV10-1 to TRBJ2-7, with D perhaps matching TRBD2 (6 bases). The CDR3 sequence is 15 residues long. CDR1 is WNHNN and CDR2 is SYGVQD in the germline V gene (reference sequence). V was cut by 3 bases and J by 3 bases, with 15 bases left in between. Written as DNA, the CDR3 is TGCGCCAGCAGTGACTCTACTCGGGGGATCTACGAGCAGTACTTC. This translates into CASSDSTRGIYEQYF.

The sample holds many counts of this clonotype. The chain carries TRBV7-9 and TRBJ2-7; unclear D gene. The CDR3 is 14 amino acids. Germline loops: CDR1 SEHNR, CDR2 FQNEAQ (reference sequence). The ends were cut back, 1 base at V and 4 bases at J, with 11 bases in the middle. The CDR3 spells CASSLDWKKYEQYF. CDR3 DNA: TGTGCCAGCAGCTTAGACTGGAAGAAGTACGAGCAGTACTTC. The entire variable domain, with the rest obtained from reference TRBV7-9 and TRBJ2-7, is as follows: DTGVSQNPRHKITKRGQNVTFRCDPISEHNRLYWYRQTLGQGPEFLTYFQNEAQLEKSRLLSDRFSAERPKGSFSTLEIQRTEQGDSAMYLCASSLDWKKYEQYFGPGTRLTVT.

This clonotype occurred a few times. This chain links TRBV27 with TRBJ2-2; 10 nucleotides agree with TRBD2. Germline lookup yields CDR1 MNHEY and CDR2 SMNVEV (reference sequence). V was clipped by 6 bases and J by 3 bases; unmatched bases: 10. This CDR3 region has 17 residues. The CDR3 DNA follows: TGTGCCAGCAGAAGCCTAGCGGGAGTCAGGGACACCGGGGAGCTGTTTTTT. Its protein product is CASRSLAGVRDTGELFF.

CDR3 sequence (DNA): TGTGCCAGCAGTAACCCCTCCCTTTCTAACTATGGCTACACCTTC. Amino acids: CASSNPSLSNYGYTF. V usage is TRBV6-5 and J usage is TRBJ1-2; no definite D call. Looked up from germline, CDR1 is MNHEY and CDR2 is SVGAGI. Deletions cut 5 bases from V and 0 bases from J, with 13 bases between. The CDR3 is 15 residues long.

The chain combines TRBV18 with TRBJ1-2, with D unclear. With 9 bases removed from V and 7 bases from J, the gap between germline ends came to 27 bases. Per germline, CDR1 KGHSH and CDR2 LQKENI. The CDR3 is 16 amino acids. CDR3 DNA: TGTGCCAGTTATTCACCGACGGATTCCTTAAGGTTTGGCTACACCTTC. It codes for CASYSPTDSLRFGYTF.

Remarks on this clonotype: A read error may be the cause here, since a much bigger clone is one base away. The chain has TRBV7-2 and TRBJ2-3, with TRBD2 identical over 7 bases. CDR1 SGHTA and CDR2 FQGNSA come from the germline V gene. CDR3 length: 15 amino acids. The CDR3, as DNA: TGTGCCAGCAGCGTAGAGCGGGGAAGCACAGATATGCAGTATTTT. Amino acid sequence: CASSVERGSTDMQYF.

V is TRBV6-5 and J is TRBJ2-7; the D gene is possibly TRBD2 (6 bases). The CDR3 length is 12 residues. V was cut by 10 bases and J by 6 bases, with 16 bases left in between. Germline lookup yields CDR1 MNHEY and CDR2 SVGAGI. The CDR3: CATRGGWGEQYF. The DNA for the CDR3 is TGTGCCACCCGAGGAGGGTGGGGCGAGCAGTACTTC.

The CDR3 bases are TGTGCCAGCAGCTTAGGCCGGGGCGGACTGTACCAAGAGACCCAGTACTTC. Amino acid sequence: CASSLGRGGLYQETQYF. The chain links TRBV7-2 to TRBJ2-5, with D tentatively TRBD1 or TRBD2 (5 bases each). The CDR3 totals 17 residues. Trimming shortened V by 1 base and J by 0 bases, and 15 bases separated the two germline ends. Germline V gene data show CDR1 as SGHTA and CDR2 as FQGNSA.

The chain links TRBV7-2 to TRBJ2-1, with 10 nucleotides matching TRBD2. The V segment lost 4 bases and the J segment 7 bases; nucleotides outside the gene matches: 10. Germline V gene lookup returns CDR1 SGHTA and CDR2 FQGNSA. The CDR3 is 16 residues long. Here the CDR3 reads CASSYSGTSVRNEQFF. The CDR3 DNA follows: TGTGCCAGCAGCTACTCCGGGACTAGCGTTAGGAATGAGCAGTTCTTC. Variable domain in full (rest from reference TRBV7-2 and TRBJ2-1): GAGVSQSPSNKVTEKGKDVELRCDPISGHTALYWYRQSLGQGLEFLIYFQGNSAPDKSGLPSDRFSAERTGGSVSTLTIQRTQQEDSAVYLCASSYSGTSVRNEQFFGPGTRLTVL.

The CDR3 spells CASRRDRGASYEQYF. CDR3 nucleotide sequence: TGTGCCAGCAGAAGGGACAGGGGTGCCTCCTACGAGCAGTACTTC. The rearrangement uses TRBV6-1 and TRBJ2-7; TRBD1 matches at 10 bases. Germline V gene lookup returns CDR1 MNHNS and CDR2 SASEGT. V shed 6 bases and J 0 bases; nucleotides not matched to a gene: 5. The CDR3 contains 15 residues.

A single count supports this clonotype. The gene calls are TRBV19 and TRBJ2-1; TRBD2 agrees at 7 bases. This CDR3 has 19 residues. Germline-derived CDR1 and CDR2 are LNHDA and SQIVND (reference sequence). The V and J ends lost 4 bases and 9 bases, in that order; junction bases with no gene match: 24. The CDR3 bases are TGTGCCAGTAGTACCTTAGCGGGCGGGGCTCAGGGCGGGGTGGGTGAGCAGTTCTTC. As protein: CASSTLAGGAQGGVGEQFF.

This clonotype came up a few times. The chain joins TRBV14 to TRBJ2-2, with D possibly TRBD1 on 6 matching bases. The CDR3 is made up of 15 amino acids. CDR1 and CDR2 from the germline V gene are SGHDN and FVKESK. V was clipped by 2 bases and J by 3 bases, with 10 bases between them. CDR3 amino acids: CASSQPGQHTGELFF. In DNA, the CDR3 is TGTGCCAGCAGCCAACCGGGACAACACACCGGGGAGCTGTTTTTT.

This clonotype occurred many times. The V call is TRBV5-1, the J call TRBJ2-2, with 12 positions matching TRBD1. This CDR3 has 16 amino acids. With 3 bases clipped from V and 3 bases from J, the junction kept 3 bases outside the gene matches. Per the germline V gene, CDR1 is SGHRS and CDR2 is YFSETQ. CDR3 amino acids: CASSSGTGGDTGELFF. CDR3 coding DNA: TGCGCCAGCAGCTCAGGGACAGGGGGCGACACCGGGGAGCTGTTTTTT.

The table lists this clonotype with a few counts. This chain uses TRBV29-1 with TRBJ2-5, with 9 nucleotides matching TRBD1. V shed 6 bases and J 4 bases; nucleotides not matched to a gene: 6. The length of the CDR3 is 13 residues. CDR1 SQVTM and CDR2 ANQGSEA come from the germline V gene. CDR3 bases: TGCAGCGTCCCGGGACAGGGTGTAGAGACCCAGTACTTC. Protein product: CSVPGQGVETQYF. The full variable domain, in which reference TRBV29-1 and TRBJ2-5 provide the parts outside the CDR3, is SAVISQKPSRDICQRGTSLTIQCQVDSQVTMMFWYRQQPGQSLTLIATANQGSEATYESGFVIDKFPISRPNLTFSTLTVSNMSPEDSSIYLCSVPGQGVETQYFGPGTRLLVL.

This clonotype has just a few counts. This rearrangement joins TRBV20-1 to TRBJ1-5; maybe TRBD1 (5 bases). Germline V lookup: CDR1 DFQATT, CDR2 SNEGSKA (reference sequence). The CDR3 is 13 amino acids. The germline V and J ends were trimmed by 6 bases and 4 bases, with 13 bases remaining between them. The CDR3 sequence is CSAQGDPNQPQHF. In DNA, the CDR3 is TGCAGTGCCCAGGGAGATCCGAATCAGCCCCAGCATTTT.

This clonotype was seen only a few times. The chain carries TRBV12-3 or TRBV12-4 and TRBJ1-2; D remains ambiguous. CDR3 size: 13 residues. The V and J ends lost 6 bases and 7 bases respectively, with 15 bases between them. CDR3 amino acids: CASSFDPSSGYTF. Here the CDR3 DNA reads TGTGCCAGCAGCTTTGACCCGAGTAGTGGCTACACCTTC.

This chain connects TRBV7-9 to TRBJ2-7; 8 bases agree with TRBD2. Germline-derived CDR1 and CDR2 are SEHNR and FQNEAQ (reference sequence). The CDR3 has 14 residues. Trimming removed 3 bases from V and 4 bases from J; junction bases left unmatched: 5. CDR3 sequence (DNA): TGTGCCAGCAGCTTTGAGCGGGAGTGGTACGAGCAGTACTTC. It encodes CASSFEREWYEQYF.